This entry lists 26 T cell receptor beta chains sequenced from one sample in a study of T cells in Graves' hyperthyroidism and ophthalmopathy. Amplification yielded TCR beta CDR3 regions, with RNA transcripts as the source. HTBI primers were the set used in a first-round RT-PCR of the TCR CDR3. TCRdb re-analysed the multiplex PCR reads in MiXCR, keeping a single row per CDR3 protein. The sample holds about 160,000 distinct CDR3 sequences, around 8.9% seen once. Input material: blood. Receptors were obtained from a young woman with Graves' hyperthyroidism that later progressed to Graves' ophthalmopathy.

This clonotype was detected a few times. The chain employs TRBV20-1 and TRBJ1-6; TRBD1 agrees at 8 bases. The V segment lost 5 bases and the J segment 7 bases; nucleotides outside the gene matches: 4. The CDR3 has 13 amino acids. Germline V gene lookup returns CDR1 DFQATT and CDR2 SNEGSKA (reference sequence). The CDR3 spells CSASTGVNSPLHF. The DNA of the CDR3 is TGCAGTGCTTCGACAGGGGTGAATTCACCCCTCCACTTT.

In its sample, this clonotype was seen many times. The rearrangement joins TRBV13 to TRBJ2-7; 7 nucleotides match TRBD2. The V segment lost 5 bases and the J segment 2 bases; nucleotides outside the gene matches: 9. The germline V gene encodes CDR1 PRHDT and CDR2 FYEKMQ (reference sequence). This CDR3 region has 15 residues. The CDR3 spells CASSQGTGGAYEQYF. CDR3 DNA: TGTGCCAGCAGCCAAGGAACGGGGGGTGCCTACGAGCAGTACTTC.

This clonotype was counted many times. The chain uses TRBV28 and TRBJ2-2; D is possibly TRBD2 (5 bases). CDR3 length: 14 residues. The ends were cut back, 2 bases at V and 4 bases at J, with 8 bases in the middle. Germline CDR1 reads MDHEN; CDR2 reads SYDVKM. The DNA of the CDR3 is TGTGCCAGCAGTTTAAGAGGGTTCACCGGGGAGCTGTTTTTT. Translation: CASSLRGFTGELFF.

At least ten counts were recorded for this clonotype. This chain joins TRBV5-8 and TRBJ2-2; D not certain. Germline loops: CDR1 SGHTS, CDR2 YDEGEE. V was pared by 0 bases and J by 5 bases, with 8 bases between. The CDR3 contains 14 residues. CDR3 residues: CASSLEVGTGELFF. The CDR3 region has the DNA TGTGCCAGCAGCTTGGAGGTTGGAACCGGGGAGCTGTTTTTT.

This clonotype has just a few counts. V and J are TRBV30 and TRBJ1-2; D ambiguous. This CDR3 spans 14 amino acids. Between the trimmed V and J ends, which lost 4 bases and 4 bases, there was a span of 16 bases. Germline CDR1 GTSNPN, CDR2 SVGIG (reference sequence). CDR3 bases: TGTGCCTGGAATTTCCTTGACGGCCCCTATGGCTACACCTTC. Protein product: CAWNFLDGPYGYTF.

This clonotype was picked up a small number of times. The chain is built from TRBV9 and TRBJ2-3; TRBD2 aligns across 7 bases. The CDR3 has 14 residues. V gave up 2 bases and J gave up 4 bases; unmatched junction bases: 4. The germline V gene has CDR1 SGDLS and CDR2 YYNGEE. The CDR3 bases are TGTGCCAGCAGCGTCGCTAGCGGTTCAGATACGCAGTATTTT. Amino acid sequence: CASSVASGSDTQYF.

This clonotype was observed a few times. The V call is TRBV19, the J call TRBJ2-5; 8 bases align to TRBD1. The CDR3 has 16 amino acids. With V trimmed by 1 base and J by 5 bases, 9 bases remained unmatched. CDR1 LNHDA and CDR2 SQIVND come from the germline V gene (reference sequence). The CDR3 is CASSIVPGQGEETQYF. DNA for the CDR3: TGTGCCAGTAGTATAGTCCCCGGACAGGGTGAGGAGACCCAGTACTTC.

This clonotype was recorded at least ten times. The chain links TRBV30 to TRBJ1-5; a possible D gene is TRBD1 (5 bases). Germline lookup yields CDR1 GTSNPN and CDR2 SVGIG (reference sequence). The length of the CDR3 is 14 residues. The V and J ends lost 0 bases and 6 bases respectively, with 12 bases between them. CDR3 region: CAWSVREGLQPQHF. DNA for the CDR3: TGTGCCTGGAGTGTACGTGAGGGGCTTCAGCCCCAGCATTTT.

Comments on this clonotype: An end of the junction does not agree with germline; a read error may underlie this. The chain combines TRBV18 with TRBJ2-2, with a tentative D call TRBD2 (5 bases). The length of the CDR3 is 14 residues. Per the germline V gene, CDR1 is KGHSH and CDR2 is LQKENI. The CDR3 sequence: CTSSLVGVTGELSF. CDR3 DNA sequence: TGTACCAGCTCACTTGTGGGAGTCACCGGGGAGCTGTCTTTT.

In this sample, this clonotype turned up a few times. The J gene is TRBJ1-1, the V gene TRBV3-1, with D maybe TRBD1 (6 bases). This CDR3 comprises 15 residues. Trimming took 4 bases from V and 5 from J, leaving 17 bases between them. Germline assignment: CDR1 LGHDT and CDR2 YNNKEL (reference sequence). The DNA for the CDR3 is TGTGCCAGCAGCCCCCTCCGGACAGTTGGTACTGAAGCTTTCTTT. This encodes CASSPLRTVGTEAFF.

In this sample, this clonotype turned up a few times. The chain recombines TRBV4-1 with TRBJ1-1, with D unresolved. The CDR3 is 15 residues long. V lost 3 bases and J 0 bases, leaving 11 bases between the germline ends. Looked up from germline, CDR1 is MGHRA and CDR2 is YSYEKL. CDR3 DNA: TGCGCCAGCAGCCAGAGGACGGTTTTGAACACTGAAGCTTTCTTT. The encoded protein is CASSQRTVLNTEAFF.

This clonotype has just a few counts. The rearrangement uses TRBV5-1 and TRBJ2-1; 9 positions match TRBD1. The CDR3 totals 18 residues. V shed 4 bases, J shed 1 base, and the junction held 12 bases outside the gene matches. Germline values: CDR1 SGHRS, CDR2 YFSETQ. The CDR3 nucleotides read TGCGCCAGCAGCAAGACCCTGGACAGGGGAACATCCTACAATGAGCAGTTCTTC. Residues: CASSKTLDRGTSYNEQFF.

This clonotype occurred many times. The chain carries TRBV20-1 and TRBJ2-2; 9 bases are shared with TRBD1. Per germline, CDR1 DFQATT and CDR2 SNEGSKA (reference sequence). With 5 bases clipped from V and 4 bases from J, the junction kept 5 bases outside the gene matches. This CDR3 has 14 amino acids. The CDR3 bases are TGCAGTGCTCAACAGGGGGCTGGCACCGGGGAGCTGTTTTTT. It encodes CSAQQGAGTGELFF.

This clonotype was observed at least ten times. V is TRBV5-5 and J is TRBJ1-5; 7 positions agree with TRBD1. With 4 bases clipped from V and 3 bases from J, the junction kept 16 bases outside the gene matches. CDR1 and CDR2 (germline): SGHKS, YYEKEE (reference sequence). The CDR3 is 18 amino acids. The CDR3 DNA reads TGTGCCAGCAGCGTTGGGGAGAGGGTGGGGACAGTCAATCAGCCCCAGCATTTT. This encodes CASSVGERVGTVNQPQHF.

This clonotype was seen only once. This may stem from a read error, because a much larger clone lies one nucleotide away. CDR3 sequence (DNA): TGCAGTGCCTTGATCCTGGGGAGGCGCCGAACTGGACAGGGTGGAGGAGACGAGCAGTACTTC. Translated, it gives CSALILGRRRTGQGGGDEQYF. J is TRBJ2-7 and V is TRBV20-1, with 8 bases aligning to TRBD1. The J segment lost 5 bases and the V segment lost 6 bases, leaving 33 bases of the junction unmatched. The CDR3 sequence is 21 residues long. Germline V gives CDR1 DFQATT, CDR2 SNEGSKA (reference sequence).

This clonotype has ten or more counts. The chain uses TRBV24-1 and TRBJ1-3, with 9 bases aligning to TRBD1. The CDR3 covers 17 residues. V trimming: 0 bases; J trimming: 7 bases; junction bases outside the gene matches: 9. The V gene's germline CDR1 is KGHDR and CDR2 SFDVKD. The CDR3 loop is CATSDLCRDRVWNTIYF. CDR3 DNA sequence: TGTGCCACCAGTGATTTGTGTCGGGACAGGGTGTGGAACACCATATATTTT.

This clonotype occurred a few times. The V and J genes are TRBV9 and TRBJ2-1; D is possibly TRBD2 (5 bases). The CDR3 covers 15 residues. Germline CDR1 reads SGDLS; CDR2 reads YYNGEE. The V end was cut by 0 bases, the J end by 5 bases, with 12 bases between. CDR3 protein: CASSVGGLADNEQFF. The DNA for the CDR3 is TGTGCCAGCAGCGTAGGAGGCCTAGCCGACAATGAGCAGTTCTTC. The full variable domain, with the rest looked up from reference TRBV9 and TRBJ2-1, is DSGVTQTPKHLITATGQRVTLRCSPRSGDLSVYWYQQSLDQGLQFLIQYYNGEERAKGNILERFSAQQFPDLHSELNLSSLELGDSALYFCASSVGGLADNEQFFGPGTRLTVL.

This rearrangement joins TRBV7-9 to TRBJ1-1; D gene ambiguous. V gave up 3 bases and J gave up 1 base, with 6 bases separating them. Germline V lookup: CDR1 SEHNR, CDR2 FQNEAQ (reference sequence). CDR3 size: 13 residues. The CDR3 DNA reads as TGTGCCAGCAGCTTTATCGCGAACACTGAAGCTTTCTTT. Protein product: CASSFIANTEAFF.

This clonotype was seen repeatedly, ten times or more. This chain uses TRBV28 with TRBJ2-3; 8 positions match TRBD1. Germline V gives CDR1 MDHEN, CDR2 SYDVKM. There are 16 residues in the CDR3. Trimming took 6 bases from V and 3 from J; bases not matched to a gene: 11. CDR3 nucleotide sequence: TGTGCCAGCAGGAGAGGAAGGACAGGGTGGACAGATACGCAGTATTTT. Translating gives CASRRGRTGWTDTQYF.

This clonotype has only a few counts. This chain uses TRBV4-1 with TRBJ2-1; 7 bases are shared with TRBD1. Germline loops: CDR1 MGHRA, CDR2 YSYEKL. The CDR3 spans 15 residues. V shed 3 bases, J shed 4 bases, and the junction held 6 bases outside the gene matches. CDR3 bases: TGCGCCAGCAGCCACGACAGGGAAAGATACAATGAGCAGTTCTTC. It specifies CASSHDRERYNEQFF.

The chain carries TRBV9 and TRBJ2-3, with TRBD2 identical over 10 bases. With 3 bases clipped from V and 0 bases from J, the junction kept 13 bases outside the gene matches. Germline values: CDR1 SGDLS, CDR2 YYNGEE. There are 19 residues in the CDR3. CDR3 in amino acids: CASSGQLAGDGPSTDTQYF. The DNA for the CDR3 is TGTGCCAGCAGCGGACAGCTAGCGGGAGACGGGCCTAGCACAGATACGCAGTATTTT.

This clonotype was counted between two and nine times. CDR3 bases: TGTGCCAGCAGCCAACGACTAGCCCTTCAAGAGACCCAGTACTTC. As protein: CASSQRLALQETQYF. This chain joins TRBV12-3 or TRBV12-4 and TRBJ2-5; the match to TRBD2 covers 7 bases. CDR3 length: 15 amino acids. With V trimmed by 6 bases and J by 2 bases, 9 bases remained unmatched.

This clonotype showed up many times. The chain employs TRBV20-1 and TRBJ2-3; 7 bases align to TRBD1. Germline trimming cut 0 bases from V and 0 bases from J; bases unmatched to any gene: 6. CDR3 length: 16 amino acids. Per germline, CDR1 DFQATT and CDR2 SNEGSKA (reference sequence). The DNA of the CDR3 is TGCAGTGCTAGAGATTTTCGACAGGGTAGCACAGATACGCAGTATTTT. It translates to CSARDFRQGSTDTQYF.

This clonotype was seen at least ten times. The chain combines TRBV20-1 with TRBJ2-7, with a possible D match to TRBD2 (6 bases). Trimming took 4 bases from V and 6 from J, leaving 10 bases between them. From germline, CDR1 is DFQATT and CDR2 SNEGSKA (reference sequence). The CDR3 extends over 11 amino acids. The CDR3 protein is CSANWGVEQYF. CDR3 sequence (DNA): TGCAGTGCTAATTGGGGGGTCGAGCAGTACTTC.

This clonotype was detected many times. V is TRBV5-1 and J is TRBJ2-7; D is possibly TRBD1 or TRBD2 (5 bases each). Between the trimmed V and J ends, which lost 0 bases and 1 base, there was a span of 11 bases. The CDR3 has 15 residues. The germline V gene encodes CDR1 SGHRS and CDR2 YFSETQ. The CDR3 here is CASSLAGTESYEQYF. The DNA of the CDR3 is TGCGCCAGCAGCTTGGCCGGGACGGAATCCTACGAGCAGTACTTC.

This clonotype was seen repeatedly, ten times or more. The CDR3 sequence is CASSLSRAPRETQYF. DNA for the CDR3: TGTGCCAGCAGCCTCTCCCGAGCGCCCCGGGAGACCCAGTACTTC. This rearrangement joins TRBV7-2 to TRBJ2-5; D is unresolved. V was trimmed by 5 bases and J by 5 bases, leaving 18 bases between them. The CDR3 has 15 residues. CDR1 SGHTA and CDR2 FQGNSA come from the germline V gene. Variable domain in full (rest from reference TRBV7-2 and TRBJ2-5): GAGVSQSPSNKVTEKGKDVELRCDPISGHTALYWYRQSLGQGLEFLIYFQGNSAPDKSGLPSDRFSAERTGGSVSTLTIQRTQQEDSAVYLCASSLSRAPRETQYFGPGTRLLVL.